These T cell receptor beta chains were read from a single sample in a study of regulatory T cells in long-lasting Graves disease. A single record per CDR3 protein comes from TCRdb applying MiXCR to the multiplex PCR reads. This sample has roughly 470,000 distinct CDR3 sequences, with more than 20% found just once. Specimen: peripheral blood mononuclear cells (PBMCs), collected when the disease was refractory, from a patient treated with antithyroid drugs. The source of these receptors is a female donor with Graves disease. CDR3s include the opening cysteine and the closing phenylalanine or tryptophan. D genes are given only for firm matches. The listing skips clone size in some rows; elsewhere it reads once, few, many or a size class.

TRBV7-3	many	TRBJ2-7	.	TGTGCCAGCAGCTTGGGACTGAGTGGCATCTACGAGCAGTACTTC	CASSLGLSGIYEQYF
TRBV20-1	few	TRBJ2-7	TRBD2	TGCAGTGCTCTAGCGGGGGGGGGGGAGCAGTACTTC	CSALAGGGEQYF
TRBV6-2/TRBV6-3	.	TRBJ2-6	TRBD1	TGTGCCAGCAGTTACTCGGGGCTCCGACAGGGGGCGGTCTCTGGGGCCAACGTCCTGACTTTC	CASSYSGLRQGAVSGANVLTF
TRBV6-2/TRBV6-3	.	TRBJ1-1	.	TGTGCCAGCAGCCCGCCAGGGTGGAACACTGGAGCTTTCTTT	CASSPPGWNTGAFF
TRBV20-1	.	TRBJ1-4	TRBD1	TGCAGTGCTAGAGTCGGGAGACAGGGCAAGAAAGCAACTAATGAAAAACTGTTTTTT	CSARVGRQGKKATNEKLFF
TRBV5-1	.	TRBJ2-7	TRBD1	TGCGCCAGCAGCCCGATCATCCGGGACAGGAGCTCCTACGAGCAGTACTTC	CASSPIIRDRSSYEQYF
TRBV19	.	TRBJ1-1	TRBD1	TGTGCCACTTCCCATACAGGGGGGAAGACTGAAGCTTTCTTT	CATSHTGGKTEAFF
TRBV18	many	TRBJ2-7	.	TGTGCCAGCTCACCACGGAGGGCTTCCTACGAGCAGTACTTC	CASSPRRASYEQYF
TRBV7-2	.	TRBJ2-1	TRBD2	TGTGCCAGCAGCTCGGCGGGAGCTAGCGATGAGCAGTTCTTC	CASSSAGASDEQFF
TRBV28	.	TRBJ2-3	.	TGTGCCAGCAGGACCCCGAGAGTAAATACGCAGTATTTT	CASRTPRVNTQYF
TRBV5-1	few	TRBJ1-1	TRBD1	TGCGCCAGCAGCTTGTTTCCACAGGGGGCGGACACTGAAGCTTTCTTT	CASSLFPQGADTEAFF
TRBV5-8	.	TRBJ2-7	TRBD1	TGTGCCAGCAGCTTGCTGGGGACAGGGACAGGCGAGCAGTACTTC	CASSLLGTGTGEQYF
TRBV7-9	.	TRBJ2-7	TRBD1	TGTGCCAGCAGCCCATCCGGGACAGGAGCCTACGAGCAGTACTTC	CASSPSGTGAYEQYF
TRBV28	many	TRBJ1-2	.	TGTGCCAGCAGTCGTACAGTTGCCTACGGCTACACCTTC	CASSRTVAYGYTF
TRBV11-2	.	TRBJ1-3	.	TGTGCCAGCAGCTTATTAGGAGGCGCCCCTGGAAACACCATATATTTT	CASSLLGGAPGNTIYF
TRBV9	few	TRBJ1-1	.	TGTGCCAGCAGCCCAGGACGGAGGGGCACTGAAGCTTTCTTT	CASSPGRRGTEAFF
TRBV28	.	TRBJ2-2	TRBD2	TGTGCCAGCAGTTCTCAACTAGCGGGAGGTCACACCGGGGAGCTGTTTTTT	CASSSQLAGGHTGELFF
TRBV30	few	TRBJ1-1	TRBD1	TGTGCCTGGAGCAACCGGGGACAGGGGGAATCAGGCACTGAAGCTTTCTTT	CAWSNRGQGESGTEAFF
TRBV7-2	few	TRBJ1-3	TRBD1	TGTGCCAGCAGCTTGGGACAGGGGCCCGGAAACACCATATATTTT	CASSLGQGPGNTIYF
TRBV28	few	TRBJ1-2	TRBD1	TGTGCCAGCAGAGGGACAGCCTATGGCTACACCTTC	CASRGTAYGYTF
TRBV19	few	TRBJ1-2	TRBD1	TGTGCCAGTAGAGTCTTAGGGGGCCAAAATGGCTACACCTTC	CASRVLGGQNGYTF
TRBV27	many	TRBJ2-7	TRBD2	TGTGCCAGCAGTCACCTAGGGGTAGCGGGCCTATCTTTAGACGAGCAGTACTTC	CASSHLGVAGLSLDEQYF
TRBV20-1	many	TRBJ2-7	.	TGCAGTGCTAGAGATCAACGCAGGGTCTCCTACGAGCAGTACTTC	CSARDQRRVSYEQYF
TRBV6-1	.	TRBJ2-1	TRBD2	TGTGCCAGCAGTCCCTCTAGCGGGTACAATGAGCAGTTCTTC	CASSPSSGYNEQFF
TRBV6-4	.	TRBJ2-7	TRBD2	TGTGCCAGCAAGGAACTAGCGGTCCCCTACGAGCAGTACTTC	CASKELAVPYEQYF
TRBV6-2/TRBV6-3	.	TRBJ1-1	.	TGTGCCAGCAGTTACGCACCCGCTAATGAAGCTTTCTTT	CASSYAPANEAFF
TRBV6-5	.	TRBJ1-1	.	TGTGCCAGCAGTTACTCAACCGGGGTGAACACTGAAGCTTTCTTT	CASSYSTGVNTEAFF
TRBV9	many	TRBJ1-2	TRBD1	TGTGCCAGCAGCGGACCGGGACAGCTAAATGGCTACACCTTC	CASSGPGQLNGYTF
TRBV28	.	TRBJ2-7	TRBD2	TGTGTCAGCAGTCTAAACGCCTTACTAGCGGGAGGGCCCAGCGAGCAGCACTTC	CVSSLNALLAGGPSEQHF
TRBV27	many	TRBJ2-7	.	TGTGCCAGCAGTTTGAGCGGAAACTACGAGCAGTACTTC	CASSLSGNYEQYF
TRBV30	many	TRBJ2-7	TRBD2	TGTGCCTGGAACGCGGGAGGGGTCTACGAGCAGTACTTC	CAWNAGGVYEQYF
TRBV7-9	few	TRBJ2-7	.	TGTGCCAGCAGCGTAGAGGACATGTACGAGCAGTACTTC	CASSVEDMYEQYF
TRBV28	few	TRBJ2-3	.	TGTGCCAGCAGTTCCCCCCGAGCCCTAGAGAGGACAGATACGCAGTATTTT	CASSSPRALERTDTQYF
TRBV5-4	.	TRBJ1-1	.	TGTGCCAGCAGCCCAGAGCCTCAGAGGAACACTGAAGCTTTCTTT	CASSPEPQRNTEAFF
TRBV13	many	TRBJ2-5	.	TGTGCCAGCAGCCCCGGGTATGGCCCATCTACCTTCCAAGAGACCCAGTACTTC	CASSPGYGPSTFQETQYF
TRBV27	few	TRBJ2-3	.	TGTGCCAGCAGTTTATCTGAGGACAGCACAGATACGCAGTATTTT	CASSLSEDSTDTQYF
TRBV5-1	.	TRBJ1-5	.	TGCGCCAGCAGCTCAGCTAGCGGGGTACAGCCCCAGCATTTT	CASSSASGVQPQHF
TRBV7-3	.	TRBJ1-1	.	TGTGCCAGCAGCTTAGGCGTCCGTCCCACTGAAGCTTTCTTT	CASSLGVRPTEAFF
TRBV6-2/TRBV6-3	.	TRBJ2-3	TRBD2	TGTGCCAGCAGTACCTGGGGACCGGGGAGCGGGGAAAGCACAGATACGCAGTATTTT	CASSTWGPGSGESTDTQYF
TRBV5-1	.	TRBJ2-3	.	TGCGCCAGCAGCTTGGAGGCCCGGAAGCAGTATTTT	CASSLEARKQYF
TRBV7-6	.	TRBJ2-5	TRBD1	TGTGCCAGCAGCTTCCCGGGACAGCCCCAGTACTTC	CASSFPGQPQYF